The rows below give T cell receptor beta chains drawn from one sample of a study of shared clonotypes between healthy human individuals. Profiling relied on immunoSEQ multiplex PCR, and the TCRdb table lists in-frame clones only, not all of them. The sample holds approximately 640,000 clones, roughly 91% seen once. Sequenced material: memory CD8+ T cells from PBMCs. All receptors come from a man between 18 and 35 years old in good health. Some clones in this sample may be carry-over from other donors' samples. The CDR3 runs from the conserved cysteine through the conserved F or W. The D gene is left open where the match is weak.

v_call	j_call	d_call	cdr3_aa
TRBV5-1	TRBJ2-3	TRBD1	CASSPGTGGLEDTQYF
TRBV27	TRBJ2-5	-	CASSPSWGENLQETQYF
TRBV6-1	TRBJ1-4	-	CASSGIGNEKLFF
TRBV5-6	TRBJ2-2	-	CASSRDWGPGELFF
TRBV2	TRBJ2-1	TRBD2	CASSVGRLADNEQFF
TRBV28	TRBJ2-7	TRBD1	CASSLGTAPYEQYF
TRBV7-9	TRBJ2-7	-	CASSLGVGGYSYEQYF
TRBV7-2	TRBJ2-1	-	CASSRPLYNEQFF
TRBV19	TRBJ1-1	-	CASSFPGQSNTEAFF
TRBV28	TRBJ2-5	-	CASRPGGAGSQYF
TRBV28	TRBJ1-2	TRBD1	CASSSERQGAHGYTF
TRBV5-5	TRBJ2-7	-	CASSGGHSYEQYF
TRBV10-3	TRBJ2-5	-	CAISETGSSPQETQYF
TRBV7-8	TRBJ2-7	TRBD2	CASSYGLAGATYEQYF
TRBV9	TRBJ2-1	-	CASSLGDNEQFF
TRBV7-2	TRBJ2-7	-	CASSLVGGRFFVEQYF
TRBV18	TRBJ2-7	-	CASSTPWGQYEQYF
TRBV5-4	TRBJ2-7	TRBD2	CASSLQAGGPYYEQYF
TRBV4-3	TRBJ1-2	-	CASSQDFRGRGYGYTF
TRBV30	TRBJ1-2	TRBD1	CAWSDRLRTGKGNYGYTF